The text below deals with one T cell receptor beta chain. Its target is not known. At one end the junction does not follow the germline gene, possibly because of a read error. The PCR was carried out with 60 Vbeta primers and 13 Jbeta primers. Only in-frame clones appear in the TCRdb table, and some are missing; sequencing was by immunoSEQ multiplex PCR. The profile shows 200,000 or so clones, around four fifths of them singletons. This specimen comes from a study of cytomegalovirus exposure and HLA in healthy donors. CDR1 and CDR2 (germline): SSHAT, FNYEAQ (reference sequence). The CDR3 totals 13 residues. Overall study findings and caveats: In a later analysis, TCR beta V- and J-gene trimming showed a link to a missense DCLRE1C variant. Likely technical artifact: a cluster of highly shared sequence variants. Researchers reported that a few CMV-associated chains were confirmed in vitro as CMV antigen-specific. Apart from CMV serostatus, no immune exposure information was available.

V gene TRBV7-7 combines with J gene TRBJ2-5, with TRBD1 identical over 7 bases. This receptor was identified in a woman in her forties or fifties in good health and CMV-seropositive. The material sequenced was PBMCs. The CDR3 coding sequence is TGTGCTAGCAGCCAAGGACAGGAAGGGACCCAGTACTTC. It codes for CASSQGQEGTQYF. The whole variable domain, filled in from reference TRBV7-7 and TRBJ2-5, reads GAGVSQSPRYKVTKRGQDVTLRCDPISSHATLYWYQQALGQGPEFLTYFNYEAQPDKSGLPSDRFSAERPEGSISTLTIQRTEQRDSAMYRCASSQGQEGTQYFGPGTRLLVL.